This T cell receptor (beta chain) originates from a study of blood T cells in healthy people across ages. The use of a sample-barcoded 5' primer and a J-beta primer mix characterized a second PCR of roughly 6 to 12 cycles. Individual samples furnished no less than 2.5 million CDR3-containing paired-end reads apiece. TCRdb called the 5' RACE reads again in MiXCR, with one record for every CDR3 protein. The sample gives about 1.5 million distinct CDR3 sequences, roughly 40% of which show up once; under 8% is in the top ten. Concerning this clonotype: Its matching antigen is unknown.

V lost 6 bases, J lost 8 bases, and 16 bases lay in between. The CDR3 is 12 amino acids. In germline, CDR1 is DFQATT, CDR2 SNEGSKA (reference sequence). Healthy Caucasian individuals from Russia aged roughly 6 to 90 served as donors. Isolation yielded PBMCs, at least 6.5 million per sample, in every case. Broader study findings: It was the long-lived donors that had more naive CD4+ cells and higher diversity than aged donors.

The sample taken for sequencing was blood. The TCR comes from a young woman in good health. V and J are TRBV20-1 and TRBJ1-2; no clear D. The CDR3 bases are TGCAGTGCACCGACATCTTTCAAGGGCTACACCTTC. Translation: CSAPTSFKGYTF.